Listed below are T cell receptor beta chains from one sample, sequenced in a study of cytomegalovirus exposure and HLA in healthy donors. This table comes from immunoSEQ multiplex PCR, and its TCRdb copy is limited to in-frame clones, with some not included. Of 100,000 to 150,000 clones detected, approximately 84% appear once; the ten largest clones hold 3% to 4%. Sequencing was carried out using PBMCs. These receptors came from a man aged 18-30 years in good health and CMV-seropositive. CDR3s include the opening cysteine and the closing phenylalanine or tryptophan. D genes are given only for firm matches.

D gene,J gene,V gene,CDR3 DNA,CDR3 protein
TRBD1,TRBJ1-5,TRBV4-1,TGCGCCAGCAGCAGACAGGGACATCAGCCCCAGCATTTT,CASSRQGHQPQHF
NA,TRBJ1-5,TRBV2,TGTGCCAGCATGCGTCCCGGGGGCAATCAGCCCCAGCATTTT,CASMRPGGNQPQHF
TRBD2,TRBJ2-7,TRBV19,TGTGCCAGTAAGGCCGGGGGGGCCTCTTATTACGAGCAGTACTTC,CASKAGGASYYEQYF
TRBD1,TRBJ1-5,TRBV27,TGTGCCAGCAGTTTCAGGGGGTTGGGTCAGCCCCAGCATTTT,CASSFRGLGQPQHF
NA,TRBJ1-2,TRBV7-9,TGTGCCAGCAGATATGACCTCGGGAACTTCTATGGCTACACCTTC,CASRYDLGNFYGYTF
NA,TRBJ1-2,TRBV5-1,TGCGCCAGCAGTCTTGGAGGACCAGGGGTCCACTACACCTTC,CASSLGGPGVHYTF
TRBD1,TRBJ1-1,TRBV6-6,TGTGCCAGCGAGCGGGGACAGGGGGTTGGCACTGAAGCTTTCTTT,CASERGQGVGTEAFF
TRBD1,TRBJ2-7,TRBV30,TGTGCCTGGAGTGTAACAGGGGGTTACGAGCAGTACTTC,CAWSVTGGYEQYF
NA,TRBJ1-1,TRBV10-3,TGTGCCATCAGTCCAGGGTCCACTGAAGCTTTCTTT,CAISPGSTEAFF
TRBD1,TRBJ1-5,TRBV6-5,TGTGCCAGCAGTCGCGGACAGGGGGCTGGTCAGCCCCAGCATTTT,CASSRGQGAGQPQHF
TRBD2,TRBJ2-1,TRBV5-4,TGTGCCAGCAGCTTTAGCGGGAGGGAACACAATGAGCAGTTCTTC,CASSFSGREHNEQFF
NA,TRBJ2-3,TRBV5-4,TGTGCCAGCAGCTTGCCGCATACACCCAAGGATACGCAGTATTTT,CASSLPHTPKDTQYF
TRBD1,TRBJ2-6,TRBV15,TGTGCCACCACCGAGACAGGGTCCTCTGGGGCCAACGTCCTGACTTTC,CATTETGSSGANVLTF